This is a list of T cell receptor beta chains from one sample in a study of CD8 T cells in ankylosing spondylitis. MiXCR, run by TCRdb on the 5' RACE reads, gives a single entry per CDR3 protein. Of 750,000 to 850,000 distinct CDR3 sequences listed, about 10% were seen once; the top ten hold about 0.49%. Sequencing was carried out using blood, either unsorted or a sorted T cell fraction (not recorded which). The receptor set was obtained from a male donor with ankylosing spondylitis. Both conserved end residues are part of each CDR3. Each record gives: D gene, clone size, V gene, J gene, CDR3 DNA, CDR3 protein. D genes are given only for firm matches. Expanded clones get a size class; other rows say once, few or many, or leave the size out.

d_gene: NA; abundance: many; v_gene: TRBV29-1; j_gene: TRBJ1-1; CDR3nt: TGCAGCGGGACAAGGGGGAACACTGAAGCTTTCTTT; CDR3aa: CSGTRGNTEAFF
d_gene: NA; abundance: NA; v_gene: TRBV5-1; j_gene: TRBJ1-2; CDR3nt: TGCGCCAGCAGGGCCCGGGGGAACTATGGCTACACCTTC; CDR3aa: CASRARGNYGYTF
d_gene: TRBD1; abundance: few; v_gene: TRBV29-1; j_gene: TRBJ1-2; CDR3nt: TGCAGCGTTGCCGACAGGGGGCTCTATGGCTACACCTTC; CDR3aa: CSVADRGLYGYTF
d_gene: TRBD2; abundance: few; v_gene: TRBV7-6; j_gene: TRBJ2-3; CDR3nt: TGTGCCAGCAGCTTAGGCGGCCACGGGGCGGGAGTCACAGATACGCAGTATTTT; CDR3aa: CASSLGGHGAGVTDTQYF
d_gene: NA; abundance: NA; v_gene: TRBV4-3; j_gene: TRBJ1-2; CDR3nt: TGCGCCAGCAGTCTCGCCCCCCAAAGGGACGGAGGCTACACCTTC; CDR3aa: CASSLAPQRDGGYTF
d_gene: NA; abundance: few; v_gene: TRBV20-1; j_gene: TRBJ2-1; CDR3nt: TGCAGTGCCGCCACCACAGCGAACAATGAGCAGTTCTTC; CDR3aa: CSAATTANNEQFF
d_gene: NA; abundance: many; v_gene: TRBV10-3; j_gene: TRBJ1-2; CDR3nt: TGTGCCATCAGTGAGGGACCTAACTATGGCTACACCTTC; CDR3aa: CAISEGPNYGYTF
d_gene: NA; abundance: NA; v_gene: TRBV24-1; j_gene: TRBJ1-1; CDR3nt: TGTGCCACCAGTGATCCGAGGACTGAAGCTTTCTTT; CDR3aa: CATSDPRTEAFF
d_gene: TRBD2; abundance: few; v_gene: TRBV20-1; j_gene: TRBJ2-1; CDR3nt: TGCAGTGCTCTTGGACTAGCGGGGCAAACCCTTTCACCCAATGAGCAGTTCTTC; CDR3aa: CSALGLAGQTLSPNEQFF
d_gene: TRBD1; abundance: few; v_gene: TRBV29-1; j_gene: TRBJ2-5; CDR3nt: TGCAGCGCCGGGACAGGCGATCAAGAGACCCAGTACTTC; CDR3aa: CSAGTGDQETQYF
d_gene: NA; abundance: few; v_gene: TRBV10-3; j_gene: TRBJ1-5; CDR3nt: TGTGCCATCAGTGAGTTTGGGGGAGCGAGCAATCAGCCCCAGCATTTT; CDR3aa: CAISEFGGASNQPQHF
d_gene: NA; abundance: many; v_gene: TRBV5-1; j_gene: TRBJ2-3; CDR3nt: TGCGCCAGCGCCGGCACAGATACGCAGTATTTT; CDR3aa: CASAGTDTQYF
d_gene: NA; abundance: few; v_gene: TRBV5-4; j_gene: TRBJ2-1; CDR3nt: TGTGCCAGCAGCTCTCACCGGGGACTCGCCTCCTACAATGAGCAGTTCTTC; CDR3aa: CASSSHRGLASYNEQFF
d_gene: NA; abundance: NA; v_gene: TRBV18; j_gene: TRBJ2-3; CDR3nt: TGTGCCAGCTCACCACTCGTCACAGATACGCAGTATTTT; CDR3aa: CASSPLVTDTQYF
d_gene: TRBD1; abundance: few; v_gene: TRBV25-1; j_gene: TRBJ1-1; CDR3nt: TGTGCCAGCAGTCAGACAGGGTGGAGGACTGAAGCTTTCTTT; CDR3aa: CASSQTGWRTEAFF
d_gene: NA; abundance: NA; v_gene: TRBV20-1; j_gene: TRBJ1-4; CDR3nt: TGCAGTGCAGAATGGGGGACTAATGAAAAACTGTTTTTT; CDR3aa: CSAEWGTNEKLFF
d_gene: TRBD1; abundance: few; v_gene: TRBV20-1; j_gene: TRBJ1-4; CDR3nt: TGCAGTGCTAGAGACCCGGGACAGGGCGAAGAAAAACTGTTTTTT; CDR3aa: CSARDPGQGEEKLFF
d_gene: TRBD1; abundance: few; v_gene: TRBV7-6; j_gene: TRBJ1-6; CDR3nt: TGTGCCAGCAGCGACGAGGGGGGACAGGGGCTTAGAAATTCACCCCTCCACTTT; CDR3aa: CASSDEGGQGLRNSPLHF
d_gene: NA; abundance: many; v_gene: TRBV7-2; j_gene: TRBJ1-2; CDR3nt: TGTGCCAGCAGCTTAGTGGGGGGAGCTAACTATGGCTACACCTTC; CDR3aa: CASSLVGGANYGYTF
d_gene: NA; abundance: NA; v_gene: TRBV11-2; j_gene: TRBJ1-1; CDR3nt: TGTGCCAGCAGCTTAGAGGCTTGGATACGTACCCGAAGTTTT; CDR3aa: CASSLEAWIRTRSF
d_gene: NA; abundance: few; v_gene: TRBV5-1; j_gene: TRBJ2-7; CDR3nt: TGCGCCAGCAGGGAGGATGTGGGACAAGTCTCCTACGAGCAGTACTTC; CDR3aa: CASREDVGQVSYEQYF
d_gene: NA; abundance: many; v_gene: TRBV20-1; j_gene: TRBJ1-3; CDR3nt: TGCAGTGCTAGAGATGGACGGAGCTCTGGAAACACCATATATTTT; CDR3aa: CSARDGRSSGNTIYF
d_gene: NA; abundance: NA; v_gene: TRBV2; j_gene: TRBJ2-6; CDR3nt: TGTGCCAGCAGTGAAGCGCGGACGACTGGGGCCAACGTCCTGACTTTC; CDR3aa: CASSEARTTGANVLTF
d_gene: TRBD2; abundance: few; v_gene: TRBV7-2; j_gene: TRBJ2-7; CDR3nt: TGTGCCAGCAGCTTAGCGAGGGCTAGCGGGAGGGTCCAGTACTTC; CDR3aa: CASSLARASGRVQYF
d_gene: NA; abundance: NA; v_gene: TRBV4-3; j_gene: TRBJ1-3; CDR3nt: TGCGCCAGCAGCCAAGATCGGCCGGGTACAAACACCATATATTTT; CDR3aa: CASSQDRPGTNTIYF
d_gene: NA; abundance: few; v_gene: TRBV5-1; j_gene: TRBJ2-7; CDR3nt: TGCGCCAGCAGCTTGGGGGTTATCCAAGGCGAGCAGTACTTC; CDR3aa: CASSLGVIQGEQYF
d_gene: TRBD1; abundance: few; v_gene: TRBV28; j_gene: TRBJ2-5; CDR3nt: TGTGCCAGCAGTTTATGGAGGGGACAGGCTCCCGAGACCCAGTACTTC; CDR3aa: CASSLWRGQAPETQYF
d_gene: TRBD1; abundance: NA; v_gene: TRBV20-1; j_gene: TRBJ1-3; CDR3nt: TGCAGTGCCAGACAGGGGACCTCCTCTGGAAACACCATATATTTT; CDR3aa: CSARQGTSSGNTIYF
d_gene: TRBD2; abundance: few; v_gene: TRBV4-3; j_gene: TRBJ2-7; CDR3nt: TGCGCCAGCAGCCAAGAAAGCGGGGAGGGCTACGAGCAGTACTTC; CDR3aa: CASSQESGEGYEQYF
d_gene: NA; abundance: few; v_gene: TRBV27; j_gene: TRBJ2-3; CDR3nt: TGTGCCAGCTGTCTAGGAAGGGGCACAGATACGCAGTATTTT; CDR3aa: CASCLGRGTDTQYF
d_gene: TRBD2; abundance: NA; v_gene: TRBV7-2; j_gene: TRBJ2-5; CDR3nt: TGTGCCAGCAGCTATAATGGAGCGGGAGACGAGACCCAGTACTTC; CDR3aa: CASSYNGAGDETQYF
d_gene: NA; abundance: few; v_gene: TRBV10-3; j_gene: TRBJ2-7; CDR3nt: TGTGCCATCAGTGTGTGGCAGGGGTTCAACGAGCAGTACTTC; CDR3aa: CAISVWQGFNEQYF